These 27 T cell receptor beta chains were sequenced from one sample in a study of response to subunit inactivated influenza vaccine. TCRdb re-derived calls from the RT-PCR reads in MiXCR, one entry per CDR3 protein. The sample has 490,000 or so distinct CDR3 sequences, 6% to 9% seen once. Sample: PBMCs from blood, taken around 2 years after vaccination. The receptors were sampled from a man between 50 and 69 years old who received an inactivated influenza vaccine.

This clonotype was detected a few times. This chain joins TRBV5-1 and TRBJ2-2, with 10 bases matching TRBD1. Germline-derived CDR1 and CDR2 are SGHRS and YFSETQ. V lost 4 bases and J lost 3; bases outside the gene matches: 6. This CDR3 spans 16 amino acids. CDR3 bases: TGCGCCAGCAGCAGAGCCGGGACAGGGGACACCGGGGAGCTGTTTTTT. Translating gives CASSRAGTGDTGELFF. The entire variable domain, with the rest obtained from reference TRBV5-1 and TRBJ2-2, is as follows: KAGVTQTPRYLIKTRGQQVTLSCSPISGHRSVSWYQQTPGQGLQFLFEYFSETQRNKGNFPGRFSGRQFSNSRSEMNVSTLELGDSALYLCASSRAGTGDTGELFFGEGSRLTVL.

The CDR3 spells CASIIQGSRSETQYF. DNA for the CDR3: TGTGCCAGCATAATACAGGGTTCTCGGTCAGAGACCCAGTACTTC. This rearrangement joins TRBV7-2 to TRBJ2-5; D is perhaps TRBD1 (6 bases). The CDR3 totals 15 residues. Germline V gene sequence: CDR1 SGHTA, CDR2 FQGNSA. The V and J ends lost 7 bases and 4 bases respectively, with 19 bases between them. Looking up the rest from reference TRBV7-2 and TRBJ2-5 gives the full variable domain: GAGVSQSPSNKVTEKGKDVELRCDPISGHTALYWYRQSLGQGLEFLIYFQGNSAPDKSGLPSDRFSAERTGGSVSTLTIQRTQQEDSAVYLCASIIQGSRSETQYFGPGTRLLVL.

This clonotype was picked up a small number of times. This sequence joins TRBV28 and TRBJ2-1; D is perhaps TRBD2 (5 bases). Germline V gene lookup returns CDR1 MDHEN and CDR2 SYDVKM. This CDR3 comprises 11 residues. Trimming took 4 bases from V and 16 from J, leaving 14 bases between them. Here the CDR3 reads CASSYWEFIFF. CDR3 nucleotide sequence: TGTGCCAGCAGTTACTGGGAGTTTATTTTCTTC.

CDR3 DNA: TGTGCCAGCAGCCAAAGAGGGCTAGGTACCTACAATGAGCAGTTCTTC. Translation gives CASSQRGLGTYNEQFF. The V call is TRBV4-2, the J call TRBJ2-1, with D possibly matching TRBD2 (5 bases). This CDR3 has 16 residues. V lost 2 bases, J lost 2 bases, and 13 bases lay in between. Germline V gene data show CDR1 as LGHNA and CDR2 as YNFKEQ.

The V gene is TRBV25-1, the J gene TRBJ1-4; 7 positions agree with TRBD1. The length of the CDR3 is 15 residues. The V and J ends lost 3 bases and 4 bases, in that order; junction bases with no gene match: 5. The germline V gene encodes CDR1 MGHDK and CDR2 SYGVNS. CDR3 loop: CASSDTGQLNEKLFF. CDR3 bases: TGTGCCAGCAGTGACACGGGACAGCTTAATGAAAAACTGTTTTTT.

This clonotype was seen a handful of times. The chain recombines TRBV5-5 with TRBJ2-3; 9 positions agree with TRBD1. Trimming took 4 bases from V and 3 from J; bases not matched to a gene: 9. The CDR3 consists of 16 residues. Germline lookup yields CDR1 SGHKS and CDR2 YYEKEE (reference sequence). CDR3 protein: CASSRSPQGATDTQYF. The CDR3 region has the DNA TGTGCCAGCAGCCGCTCCCCACAGGGGGCAACAGATACGCAGTATTTT. Based on the CDR3 plus reference TRBV5-5 and TRBJ2-3, the full variable domain is DAGVTQSPTHLIKTRGQQVTLRCSPISGHKSVSWYQQVLGQGPQFIFQYYEKEERGRGNFPDRFSARQFPNYSSELNVNALLLGDSALYLCASSRSPQGATDTQYFGPGTRLTVL.

The CDR3 here is CSARDRRGDTGELFF. In DNA, the CDR3 is TGCAGTGCTAGAGACAGGCGAGGGGACACCGGGGAGCTGTTTTTT. The chain links TRBV20-1 to TRBJ2-2, with D perhaps being TRBD1 or TRBD2 (5 bases each). CDR3 length: 15 residues. Deletions cut 0 bases from V and 3 bases from J, with 11 bases between. The germline CDR1 and CDR2 sequences are DFQATT and SNEGSKA (reference sequence).

This clonotype was seen ten or more times. Germline is not matched at one junction end, which may reflect a read error. The rearrangement uses TRBV14 and TRBJ2-1; TRBD1 matches 8 bases. The CDR3 consists of 13 residues. Germline assignment: CDR1 SGHDN and CDR2 FVKESK. The CDR3 region is CASSQLTGGRLVF. DNA of the CDR3: TGTGCCAGCAGCCAATTAACAGGGGGACGCCTGGTCTTC.

This clonotype was picked up many times. J is TRBJ1-4 and V is TRBV15; D might be TRBD1 (6 bases). V lost 1 base to trimming and J lost 4 bases, with 10 bases between them. Germline lookup yields CDR1 LNHNV and CDR2 YYDKDF (reference sequence). The CDR3 loop spans 15 amino acids. The CDR3 region is CATSRGTDNNEKLFF. The CDR3 DNA is TGTGCCACCAGCAGAGGGACAGACAATAATGAAAAACTGTTTTTT.

V gene TRBV9 combines with J gene TRBJ2-7, with D perhaps TRBD1 (7 bases). With 0 bases removed from V and 4 bases from J, the gap between germline ends came to 11 bases. The CDR3 runs to 14 residues. CDR1 and CDR2 (germline): SGDLS, YYNGEE. The CDR3 DNA reads as TGTGCCAGCAGCGTAGCTCCAGGGGGGTACGAGCAGTACTTC. This sequence encodes CASSVAPGGYEQYF.

A few counts support this clonotype. V is TRBV6-1 and J is TRBJ2-7; TRBD1 agrees at 10 bases. V was clipped by 5 bases and J by 5 bases; unmatched bases: 6. CDR1 is MNHNS and CDR2 is SASEGT in the germline V gene. The CDR3 spans 14 residues. CDR3 nucleotides: TGTGCCAGCAGTAAGACAGGGGGCAATCACGAGCAGTACTTC. This encodes CASSKTGGNHEQYF.

The CDR3 loop is CSASRRTWYQETQYF. The CDR3 DNA reads as TGCAGTGCTAGCAGGAGGACATGGTACCAAGAGACCCAGTACTTC. This chain connects TRBV20-1 to TRBJ2-5; the D call may be TRBD1 or TRBD2 (5 bases each). The germline V gene encodes CDR1 DFQATT and CDR2 SNEGSKA (reference sequence). V was trimmed by 3 bases and J by 0 bases, leaving 14 bases between them. The CDR3 loop spans 15 amino acids.

The chain employs TRBV27 and TRBJ1-5; D might be TRBD1 (6 bases). The CDR3 runs to 15 residues. With 6 bases removed from V and 3 bases from J, the gap between germline ends came to 15 bases. Germline CDR1 is MNHEY and CDR2 is SMNVEV (reference sequence). The CDR3 protein is CASRPGQYTNQPQHF. CDR3 DNA: TGTGCCAGCAGGCCTGGACAGTACACCAATCAGCCCCAGCATTTT.

This clonotype was seen more than once but under ten times. The J gene is TRBJ1-6, the V gene TRBV20-1; D is possibly TRBD1 (5 bases). Trimming left V 3 bases short and J 7 bases short, with 10 bases between. Per the germline V gene, CDR1 is DFQATT and CDR2 is SNEGSKA (reference sequence). The CDR3 totals 13 residues. The CDR3 DNA is TGCAGTGCTAGTGCAGGGAACAATTCACCCCTCCACTTT. Protein sequence: CSASAGNNSPLHF.

Many counts were recorded for this clonotype. The rearrangement uses TRBV29-1 and TRBJ1-4, with a tentative D call TRBD1 (6 bases). Germline values: CDR1 SQVTM, CDR2 ANQGSEA. This CDR3 region has 12 residues. The ends were cut back, 4 bases at V and 8 bases at J, with 11 bases in the middle. The CDR3 nucleotides read TGCAGCGTTGCCAGGGGCAAGGAAAAACTGTTTTTT. The encoded protein is CSVARGKEKLFF. The variable domain in full, completed from reference TRBV29-1 and TRBJ1-4, reads SAVISQKPSRDICQRGTSLTIQCQVDSQVTMMFWYRQQPGQSLTLIATANQGSEATYESGFVIDKFPISRPNLTFSTLTVSNMSPEDSSIYLCSVARGKEKLFFGSGTQLSVL.

This clonotype was seen at least ten times. The rearrangement joins TRBV12-3 or TRBV12-4 to TRBJ2-7; the D gene is possibly TRBD1 (5 bases). V was shortened by 6 bases and J by 0 bases, with 12 bases between the two germline ends. The CDR3 is 14 residues long. Here the CDR3 DNA reads TGTGCCAGCAGCTCGGACAACCTCTCCTACGAGCAGTACTTC. Translated: CASSSDNLSYEQYF.

This clonotype was counted ten times or more. This rearrangement joins TRBV21-1 to TRBJ2-5; the D segment call TRBD2 is taken from the table without a DNA check. TRBV21-1 represents a pseudogene. The CDR3 loop spans 15 amino acids. CDR3 sequence (DNA): TGTGCCAGCAGCAAAGGGCTAGTAGCGAGGGAGACCCAGTACTTC. Translating gives CASSKGLVARETQYF.

This clonotype was counted at least ten times. This chain links TRBV5-8 with TRBJ2-5; 8 bases are a match to TRBD2. CDR3 length equals 16 residues. From germline, CDR1 is SGHTS and CDR2 YDEGEE. Trimming took 1 base from V and 5 from J; bases not matched to a gene: 10. The CDR3 sequence is CASSLSTGGPGETQYF. The DNA for the CDR3 is TGTGCCAGCAGCTTGTCGACGGGGGGGCCGGGGGAGACCCAGTACTTC.

V and J are TRBV6-1 and TRBJ2-5, with TRBD1 matching 8 bases. V shed 3 bases and J 5 bases; nucleotides not matched to a gene: 8. This CDR3 spans 15 amino acids. The germline V gene encodes CDR1 MNHNS and CDR2 SASEGT. Written as DNA, the CDR3 is TGTGCCAGCAGTGAGAGACCAGGGGGCGCGGAGACCCAGTACTTC. It translates to CASSERPGGAETQYF.

This clonotype was detected only a few times. The rearrangement uses TRBV7-2 and TRBJ2-3, with unresolved D. With 7 bases removed from V and 4 bases from J, the gap between germline ends came to 21 bases. This CDR3 comprises 16 residues. Germline V gene lookup returns CDR1 SGHTA and CDR2 FQGNSA. CDR3 residues: CASILTPSSPSDTQYF. The CDR3 DNA follows: TGTGCCAGCATCCTGACCCCTAGTTCACCATCAGATACGCAGTATTTT.

This clonotype was seen a handful of times. J is TRBJ1-4 and V is TRBV15; possibly TRBD1 for D (5 bases). Between the trimmed V and J ends, which lost 1 base and 7 bases, there was a span of 13 bases. This CDR3 comprises 15 residues. Germline V gene lookup returns CDR1 LNHNV and CDR2 YYDKDF (reference sequence). The DNA of the CDR3 is TGTGCCACCAGCAGAGGGGCCACGAGGGGTGAAAAACTGTTTTTT. It specifies CATSRGATRGEKLFF.

V and J are TRBV5-6 and TRBJ2-3, with D possibly TRBD2 on 5 matching bases. V gave up 2 bases and J gave up 2 bases, with 15 bases separating them. Germline CDR1 is SGHDT and CDR2 is YYEEEE. CDR3 size: 16 residues. CDR3: CASSFSSGDLTDTQYF. DNA for the CDR3: TGTGCCAGCAGCTTTTCCAGCGGCGACCTCACAGATACGCAGTATTTT. Using reference TRBV5-6 and TRBJ2-3 for the parts outside the CDR3, the full variable domain is DAGVTQSPTHLIKTRGQQVTLRCSPKSGHDTVSWYQQALGQGPQFIFQYYEEEERQRGNFPDRFSGHQFPNYSSELNVNALLLGDSALYLCASSFSSGDLTDTQYFGPGTRLTVL.

This clonotype was seen repeatedly, ten times or more. The rearrangement uses TRBV12-3 or TRBV12-4 and TRBJ1-2, with 7 positions matching TRBD1. Trimming took 6 bases from V and 8 from J; bases not matched to a gene: 9. This CDR3 has 13 amino acids. CDR3 DNA: TGTGCCAGCAGCCTCGACAGGGTTGGAGGCTACACCTTC. This codes for CASSLDRVGGYTF.

The chain recombines TRBV12-3 or TRBV12-4 with TRBJ2-5, with 8 nucleotides matching TRBD2. Trimming cost V 3 bases and J 5 bases; bases outside gene matches: 8. The CDR3 loop spans 15 amino acids. CDR3 amino acids: CASSFDSGGAETQYF. In DNA, the CDR3 is TGTGCCAGCAGTTTCGACTCGGGGGGGGCGGAGACCCAGTACTTC.

This clonotype has at least ten counts. This chain uses TRBV7-2 with TRBJ2-1, with D hard to call. Deletions cut 1 base from V and 10 bases from J, with 14 bases between. The CDR3 has 14 amino acids. Germline CDR1 is SGHTA and CDR2 is FQGNSA. The CDR3: CASSLEWNRDEQFF. The CDR3 nucleotides are TGTGCCAGCAGCTTAGAGTGGAATCGTGACGAGCAGTTCTTC.

There are a few counts of this clonotype. The rearrangement links TRBV12-3 or TRBV12-4 to TRBJ1-1; a weak D match, TRBD1 (6 bases). V shed 5 bases and J shed 2 bases, with 12 bases lying between them. The CDR3 spans 14 residues. This chain's CDR3 is CASSPRGTNTEAFF. In DNA, the CDR3 is TGTGCCAGCAGTCCCAGGGGTACTAACACTGAAGCTTTCTTT.

This clonotype turned up a few times. The genes are TRBV3-1 and TRBJ1-3; perhaps TRBD1 as D (6 bases). Germline CDR1 reads LGHDT; CDR2 reads YNNKEL (reference sequence). The length of the CDR3 is 15 residues. The V and J ends lost 6 bases and 0 bases respectively, with 12 bases between them. The CDR3 DNA is TGTGCCAGCAGGGACAGAGGGGCCTCTGGAAACACCATATATTTT. Translated: CASRDRGASGNTIYF.